This is a list of T cell receptor beta chains from one sample in a study of regulatory T cells in long-lasting Graves disease. TCRdb re-called the multiplex PCR reads with MiXCR, one entry per CDR3 protein. Here the sample spans 360,000 or so distinct CDR3 sequences, 12% being singletons. This sample also belongs to another study, concerning T cells in Graves' hyperthyroidism and ophthalmopathy.

The specimen comprised peripheral blood mononuclear cells (PBMCs), sampled at new diagnosis, from a patient treated with antithyroid drugs. The receptors stem from a woman between 18 and 29 years old with Graves disease. The conserved cysteine and the conserved F or W are not part of the CDR3 here. Expanded clones get a size class; other rows say once, few or many, or leave the size out.

abundance,v_gene,j_gene,CDR3aa
-,TRBV4-3,TRBJ2-1,ASSQDRWGANEQF
many,TRBV10-3,TRBJ2-7,AIKLGQDRYEQY
many,TRBV2,TRBJ1-6,ASGGRYGMSRLH
many,TRBV19,TRBJ1-1,ASKTAVNTEAF
many,TRBV13,TRBJ2-3,ASSPAGRYTDTQY
many,TRBV7-9,TRBJ2-3,ASSWDFATDTQY
few,TRBV15,TRBJ1-2,ATSREYVRGRNYGYT
many,TRBV16,TRBJ1-5,ASSQSRQPQH
many,TRBV27,TRBJ2-1,ASSPAGGYNEQF
many,TRBV27,TRBJ1-1,ASSLRTPNTEAF
few,TRBV25-1,TRBJ2-5,ASSESTVRVAQY
many,TRBV6-1,TRBJ1-1,ASREQGLETEAF
many,TRBV7-9,TRBJ2-3,ASSRLQGAGDTQY
few,TRBV10-3,TRBJ1-1,AISVSVGQNTEAF
-,TRBV29-1,TRBJ1-1,SVEHRLQNTEAF
-,TRBV7-2,TRBJ1-6,ASSLGPVDGIGSPLH
many,TRBV6-5,TRBJ2-1,ASSYGSEQF
few,TRBV6-1,TRBJ1-6,ASRELRDSPLH
few,TRBV5-1,TRBJ2-7,ASSLAWGSSYEQY
-,TRBV30,TRBJ1-5,AWSGRGGQPQH
many,TRBV28,TRBJ2-7,ASTQTSGGIYEQY
many,TRBV27,TRBJ2-1,ASSLSPINEQF